The rows below give T cell receptor beta chains drawn from one sample of a study of PD-1 blockade in classical Hodgkin lymphoma. This table comes from immunoSEQ multiplex PCR, and its TCRdb copy is limited to in-frame clones, with some not included. In the table there are about 7,800 clones, 75% to 80% of which are singletons. This specimen was CD8+ T cells from blood, taken before the fourth cycle of nivolumab. Receptor source: a human donor with classical Hodgkin lymphoma. Both conserved end residues are trimmed from each CDR3. Each record gives: V gene, J gene, D gene, CDR3 protein. The D gene is left open where the match is weak.

V gene: TRBV4-1
J gene: TRBJ2-1
D gene: NA
CDR3 protein: ASSQSGTTSRGNEQF

V gene: TRBV7-3
J gene: TRBJ1-2
D gene: NA
CDR3 protein: ASSLLSGNYGYT

V gene: TRBV7-2
J gene: TRBJ2-3
D gene: TRBD1
CDR3 protein: ASRTGLLDTQY

V gene: TRBV6-6
J gene: TRBJ2-7
D gene: NA
CDR3 protein: ASSYAGTYEQY

V gene: TRBV16
J gene: TRBJ1-5
D gene: NA
CDR3 protein: ASSQRQDNQPQH

V gene: TRBV7-9
J gene: TRBJ2-1
D gene: NA
CDR3 protein: ASSRDRGEGRNEQF

V gene: TRBV28
J gene: TRBJ2-6
D gene: NA
CDR3 protein: ASSLFGGLGSGANVLT

V gene: TRBV5-6
J gene: TRBJ1-2
D gene: TRBD1
CDR3 protein: ASSSTGDNYGYT

V gene: TRBV11-2
J gene: TRBJ2-7
D gene: NA
CDR3 protein: ASSFGTSYEQY

V gene: TRBV29-1
J gene: TRBJ2-1
D gene: TRBD2
CDR3 protein: SVEGRGLDPQGSYNEQF

V gene: TRBV4-2
J gene: TRBJ2-3
D gene: TRBD2
CDR3 protein: ASSQEYGLAGSFDTQY

V gene: TRBV6-5
J gene: TRBJ2-1
D gene: TRBD2
CDR3 protein: ASGILAGYEQF

V gene: TRBV11-1
J gene: TRBJ2-7
D gene: NA
CDR3 protein: ASSLGSPQPSYEQY

V gene: TRBV27
J gene: TRBJ2-3
D gene: NA
CDR3 protein: ASSFVGLAGGTDTQY

V gene: TRBV2
J gene: TRBJ2-6
D gene: NA
CDR3 protein: ASTRTPASGANVLT

V gene: TRBV5-1
J gene: TRBJ1-2
D gene: NA
CDR3 protein: ASSLGQFYGYT

V gene: TRBV19
J gene: TRBJ1-5
D gene: TRBD1
CDR3 protein: ASSIMMSGGNQPQH

V gene: TRBV10-3
J gene: TRBJ2-7
D gene: TRBD2
CDR3 protein: AISVPWDSDLAGPFYEQY

V gene: TRBV28
J gene: TRBJ2-7
D gene: NA
CDR3 protein: ASTTPGGHEQY

V gene: TRBV28
J gene: TRBJ2-5
D gene: NA
CDR3 protein: ASSLSRREKETQY

V gene: TRBV7-2
J gene: TRBJ2-1
D gene: NA
CDR3 protein: ASSLWAAGAYNEQF

V gene: TRBV25-1
J gene: TRBJ1-6
D gene: NA
CDR3 protein: ASSPPGHTDFNSPLH

V gene: TRBV2
J gene: TRBJ2-2
D gene: TRBD2
CDR3 protein: ASSRLAGGLNTGELF

V gene: TRBV19
J gene: TRBJ2-1
D gene: TRBD2
CDR3 protein: ASSLVAGGYNEQF

V gene: TRBV2
J gene: TRBJ2-5
D gene: NA
CDR3 protein: ASSRGTIQETQY

V gene: TRBV27
J gene: TRBJ2-1
D gene: TRBD2
CDR3 protein: ASSLFGTSGYNEQF

V gene: TRBV7-8
J gene: TRBJ2-1
D gene: TRBD2
CDR3 protein: ASSLEGGGYNEQF

V gene: TRBV27
J gene: TRBJ2-2
D gene: NA
CDR3 protein: ASTRGAGELF

V gene: TRBV10-3
J gene: TRBJ2-1
D gene: NA
CDR3 protein: AISESELVDNEQF

V gene: TRBV28
J gene: TRBJ1-5
D gene: NA
CDR3 protein: ASGDGQLRPNQPQH

V gene: TRBV9
J gene: TRBJ1-6
D gene: NA
CDR3 protein: ASSDRGGVSPLH

V gene: TRBV29-1
J gene: TRBJ2-7
D gene: NA
CDR3 protein: SVDQGNFYEQY

V gene: TRBV10-3
J gene: TRBJ2-1
D gene: NA
CDR3 protein: ATFGDFTNEQF

V gene: TRBV9
J gene: TRBJ2-3
D gene: NA
CDR3 protein: ASSVLADTQY

V gene: TRBV7-8
J gene: TRBJ2-3
D gene: NA
CDR3 protein: ASSLEGYTDTQY

V gene: TRBV7-8
J gene: TRBJ2-3
D gene: NA
CDR3 protein: ASSYSLGRTSTDTQY

V gene: TRBV11-2
J gene: TRBJ2-1
D gene: NA
CDR3 protein: ASSPPLDEQF

V gene: TRBV4-1
J gene: TRBJ2-1
D gene: TRBD1
CDR3 protein: ASSPDRGSGNEQF

V gene: TRBV11-2
J gene: TRBJ2-1
D gene: TRBD2
CDR3 protein: ASSLGPLAGDYEQF

V gene: TRBV5-6
J gene: TRBJ1-4
D gene: NA
CDR3 protein: ASSLLGGARTTNEKLF

V gene: TRBV11-2
J gene: TRBJ2-1
D gene: NA
CDR3 protein: ASSPTPVGRNYNEQF